The sequence of this TCR beta chain was determined in a study of cytomegalovirus exposure and HLA in healthy donors (dated by TCRdb to about 2017). About the full investigation: An earlier analysis of roughly 610 of the donors reported about 260 Gb of sequence data and 117 million unique TCR beta sequences obtained from around 180 million T cells. To study patterns of TCR occurrence, a later analysis re-analyzed previously published TCR beta repertoires from 500 to 850 donors and added high-resolution HLA genotyping. Donor age, sex, ethnicity and CMV serostatus were collected together with the repertoire data. The number of typed donors differed by locus: roughly 629-640 for A, B, C, DRB1 and DQB1; 500 to 550 for DQA1; 606 for DPA1; and about 450 for DPB1. Using immunosequencing, the study profiled T cell repertoires from approximately 700 subjects and related those repertoires to cytomegalovirus serostatus. Of the approximately 370 genotyped donors, 80% to 90% were placed in the genetic ancestry cluster associated with self-reported Caucasian donors. To decide whether each TCR beta V gene segment behaved as functional or pseudogenic, an earlier analysis of 587 of the donors relied on high-throughput TCR beta sequencing. In addition to the first cohort of around 670 subjects, a separate validation cohort of around 110 different subjects was used. Because of strong linkage in the cohort, five DR-DQ haplotypes were treated as single units for association and clustering. To predict cytomegalovirus infection status, the study brought together high-throughput TCR immunosequencing, statistical association of individual TCRs with disease status, and machine learning. In a later genetic analysis, genome-wide SNP genotypes for about three fifths of the roughly 670 donors were used, and that subset was treated as a discovery cohort. Approximately 330 gigabases of sequencing data and approximately 92 million unique TCR sequences made up an early release that covered several hundred HLA-typed donors. The study was designed to test whether signatures of past pathogen exposure could be identified by cataloging public T cell receptors. Across about 380 genotyped donors of the cohort, an average of approximately 240,000 unique TCR beta nucleotide sequences per donor were sequenced, and 15% to 20% of those sequences were non-productive. Class I and class II HLA loci were covered by the typing at four-digit resolution. Every discovery cohort repertoire had been produced on one sequencing platform. Rather than using new phenotypic data, the later analysis identified candidate immune exposures from TCR beta sequences and from how often those sequences occurred across donors. What the research found in general, with its limitations: Seventeen rarely observed V segments, including chromosome 9 orphons, were excluded from the earlier analysis of approximately 500 of the donors because counts were too low. The presence/absence analyses assumed that sequencing depth was roughly uniform across donors, and that assumption may not be true. The classifier was reported to diagnose cytomegalovirus status with high specificity and sensitivity in both the original cohort and the validation cohort. A later analysis reported that several top co-occurrence clusters appeared linked to parvovirus B19, influenza, CMV and Epstein-Barr virus. A later genetic analysis reported fewer N-insertions in productive TCRs among donors in an Asian-associated ancestry cluster than the approximately 700-donor mean. Most TCR sequences were observed very rarely across donors, whereas some public TCRs were present in many individuals. Three of the identified cytomegalovirus-associated TCR beta chains were confirmed in vitro to be specific for cytomegalovirus antigens. Because some donors lacked HLA typing at each locus, the association tests relied only on the typed subset. In an earlier analysis of about 600 of the donors, most TCR beta V segments appeared in productive rearrangements about 90% or about 30% of the time, broadly matching IMGT annotations. In a later analysis, most CMV-associated TCR beta chains were found to appear HLA-restricted, with HLA associations seemingly driven largely by CMV exposure. In the study, approximately 160 TCR beta chains were listed as associated with cytomegalovirus. When HLA alleles, especially DR and DQ, strongly co-occurred, attributing TCR associations to individual alleles was difficult. In a later genetic analysis, a missense DCLRE1C variant was associated with V-gene and J-gene trimming of TCR beta chains, and the association was replicated in an independent cohort. Immune exposure information for the cohort was limited to CMV serostatus. The 87-base-pair reads could not distinguish some IMGT-functional V segments, including TRBV6-2 and TRBV6-3, so those segments were excluded. Correlated functional status among segregating V segments might be attributable to linkage disequilibrium, but an unknown experimental factor could not be ruled out. According to the authors, the approach could potentially be generalized to other disease states and immunological phenotypes. A further reported finding was that TCR beta sequences accurately predicted the HLA-A and HLA-B alleles for most subjects in the first cohort. According to a later analysis, TCR association rates differed among HLA loci, with DRB1 alleles showing the most associated TCRs and HLA-C alleles showing the fewest. A cluster of highly shared sequence variants was judged likely to be a technical artifact of the sequencing pipeline. A later analysis associated some 17,000 TCR beta sequences with specific HLA alleles at a false discovery rate of 0.05. The cohort was sequenced for TCR beta chains only, and without alpha or paired-chain data the features that could be detected were limited. A later analysis found that HLA-associated TCR beta chains were more clonally expanded and had lower generation probabilities than equally common non-associated chains.

This clone occurred once. What antigen it recognizes has not been identified. No clone much larger than this one lies a single base away; base qualities are absent. The cohort comprised 670 or so healthy bone marrow donors. Cohort members were all nominally healthy when sampled, although unrecorded immune exposures were likely present. The donor was CMV seronegative and belonged to the group of 352 seronegative cohort members. Each donor provided a peripheral blood sample, and peripheral blood mononuclear cells were used for TCR beta sequencing. Genomic DNA was extracted from the blood cell samples with the Qiagen DNeasy Blood Extraction Kit. CDR1 is given as MNHEY and CDR2 as SMNVEV, both from the germline V gene (reference sequence). V is pared back by 4 bases and J by 6 bases, with 13 bases lying between the germline termini. From the cysteine through the phenylalanine, the CDR3 covers 14 amino acids. The only DNA kept is the CDR3, 42 bases in frame from the first base.

The receptor library was made with the immunoSEQ multiplex PCR assay. For the multiplex PCR, a mixture combining 60 forward primers for TCR Vbeta segments and 13 reverse primers for TCR Jbeta segments was used. A multiplex PCR assay on genomic DNA amplified the CDR3 region of rearranged TCR beta genes. The Illumina HiSeq System was used to sequence the amplified TCR beta libraries as 87-base-pair reads. Per the source publication's procedure: Across the roughly 640 repertoires, a later analysis counted tens of millions of unique TCR beta chains, roughly 11 million of which were shared by at least two donors. A nearest-neighbor algorithm error-corrected the raw reads and collapsed the reads into unique sequences, merging closely related sequences to remove PCR and sequencing errors. Alignment of CDR3 sequences to IMGT reference sequences was used to assign V, D and J gene segments. Each retained sequence needed at least a six-nucleotide match to both a V gene segment and a J gene segment. A rearrangement counted as productive if the CDR3 had no stop codons and remained in frame with V and J, and every other rearrangement counted as non-productive. CDR3 was defined according to IMGT convention as the region running from the second conserved V-encoded cysteine to the conserved J-encoded phenylalanine. Sequences without an unambiguous match to a single V gene segment were excluded from the earlier analysis of several hundred of the donors. An earlier analysis of about 590 of the donors classified V segments as functional when productive rearrangements were above 56.7% and as segregating when the standard deviation between donors was above 5%. A statistical classification framework was built to diagnose cytomegalovirus status from the catalog of TCR beta chain sequences. A later analysis assigned V and J genes by comparing TCR nucleotide sequences with IMGT/GENE-DB human TR gene sequences. The TCRdist pipeline was used in a later analysis to assign CDR3 sequences and most-parsimonious VDJ recombination scenarios. A later analysis defined each TCR beta chain by its CDR3 amino acid sequence plus V-gene family, and excluded reads lacking a unique V-gene family. To address suspected cross-contamination and a sequencing artifact, a later analysis removed a few hundred highly shared, low-generation-probability nucleotide sequences. A later analysis calculated a clonal expansion index for each public chain from normalized within-repertoire ranks of inferred template counts. In a later analysis, generation probabilities were computed with a VDJ recombination model fitted to out-of-frame rearrangements, and the resulting probabilities were checked against IGoR. In a later analysis, hypergeometric tests were used to score TCR-TCR, TCR-HLA and TCR-CMV co-occurrence, with a repertoire-size bias correction applied to TCR pairs. A later analysis estimated false discovery rates by permuting HLA or CMV assignments 20 times. In a later analysis, co-occurring TCRs were grouped using DBSCAN, with TCRdist sequence similarity added in when clustering inside HLA-allele-positive subsets. For co-occurrence clustering, repertoires with fewer than 30,000 or more than 120,000 public chains were excluded, along with five repertoires with anomalous nucleotide sharing. TCRdb holds this immuneACCESS table with in-frame rearrangements only. Some clones are missing; in checked studies, unresolved V genes explain under half, and the rest has no known cause. V and J calls and clone size are given by that table; D and trimming were obtained from the DNA. Present in this sample are about 67,000 clones, approximately 80% of which were seen just once. Clones ranked in the top ten supply roughly 2.9% of the sample.

Rearrangement joined TRBV27 to TRBJ2-4; the D gene is not confidently resolved. The sequenced sample was PBMCs. The source of this sequence is a woman aged 30 to 39 in good health and CMV-seronegative. CDR3 loop: CASSSHHSVNIQYF. The nucleotide sequence reads as follows: TGTGCCAGCAGTTCCCACCACAGTGTAAACATTCAGTACTTC.